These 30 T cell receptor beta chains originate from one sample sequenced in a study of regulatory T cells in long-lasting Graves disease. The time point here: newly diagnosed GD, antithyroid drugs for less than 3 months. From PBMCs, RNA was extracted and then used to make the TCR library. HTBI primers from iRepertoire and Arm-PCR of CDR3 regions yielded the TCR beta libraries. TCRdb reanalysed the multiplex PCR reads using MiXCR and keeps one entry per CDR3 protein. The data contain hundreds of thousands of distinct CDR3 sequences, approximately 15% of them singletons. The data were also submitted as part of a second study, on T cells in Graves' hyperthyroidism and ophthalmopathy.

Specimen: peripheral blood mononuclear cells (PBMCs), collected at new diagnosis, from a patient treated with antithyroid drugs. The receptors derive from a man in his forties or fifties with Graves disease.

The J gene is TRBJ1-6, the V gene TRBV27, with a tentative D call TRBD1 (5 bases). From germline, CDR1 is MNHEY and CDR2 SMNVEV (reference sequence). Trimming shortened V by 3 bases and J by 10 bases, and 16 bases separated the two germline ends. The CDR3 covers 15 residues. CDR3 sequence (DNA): TGTGCCAGCAGTTTGACTGGACGGGGGTTCTCACCCCTCCACTTT. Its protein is CASSLTGRGFSPLHF.

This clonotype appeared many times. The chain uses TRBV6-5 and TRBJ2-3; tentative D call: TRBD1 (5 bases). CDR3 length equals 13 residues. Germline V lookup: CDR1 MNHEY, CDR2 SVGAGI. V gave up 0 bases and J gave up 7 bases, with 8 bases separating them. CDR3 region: CASSYSQANTQYF. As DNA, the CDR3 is TGTGCCAGCAGTTACTCACAGGCAAATACGCAGTATTTT.

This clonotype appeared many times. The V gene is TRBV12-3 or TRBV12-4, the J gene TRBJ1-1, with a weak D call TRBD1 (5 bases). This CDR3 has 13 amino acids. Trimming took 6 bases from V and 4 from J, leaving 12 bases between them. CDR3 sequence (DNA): TGTGCCAGCAGCCTTATAAGGGGCACTGAAGCTTTCTTT. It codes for CASSLIRGTEAFF.

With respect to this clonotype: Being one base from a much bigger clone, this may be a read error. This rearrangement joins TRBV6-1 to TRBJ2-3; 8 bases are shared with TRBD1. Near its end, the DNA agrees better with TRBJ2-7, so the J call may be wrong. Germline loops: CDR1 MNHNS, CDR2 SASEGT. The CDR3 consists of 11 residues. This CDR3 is CASAGQGGQYF. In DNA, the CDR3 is TGTGCCAGCGCTGGACAGGGAGGGCAGTACTTC.

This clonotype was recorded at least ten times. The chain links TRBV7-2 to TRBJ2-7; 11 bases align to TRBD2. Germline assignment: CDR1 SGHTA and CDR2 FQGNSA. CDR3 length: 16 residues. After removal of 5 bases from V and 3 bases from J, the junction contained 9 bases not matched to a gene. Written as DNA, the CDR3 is TGTGCCAGCAGCCCCAGGACTAGCGGGTACATCTACGAGCAGTACTTC. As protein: CASSPRTSGYIYEQYF.

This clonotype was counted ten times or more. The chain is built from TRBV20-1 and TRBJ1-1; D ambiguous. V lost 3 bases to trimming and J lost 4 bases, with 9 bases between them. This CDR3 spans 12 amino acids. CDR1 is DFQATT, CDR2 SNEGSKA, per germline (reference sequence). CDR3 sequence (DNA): TGCAGTGCTAGGTACACTATCACTGAAGCTTTCTTT. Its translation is CSARYTITEAFF.

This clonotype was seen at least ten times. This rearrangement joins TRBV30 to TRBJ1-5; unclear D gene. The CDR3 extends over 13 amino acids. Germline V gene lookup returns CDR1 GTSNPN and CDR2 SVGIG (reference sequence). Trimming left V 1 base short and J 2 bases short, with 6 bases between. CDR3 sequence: CAWSEGGNQPQHF. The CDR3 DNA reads TGTGCCTGGAGTGAGGGTGGCAATCAGCCCCAGCATTTT.

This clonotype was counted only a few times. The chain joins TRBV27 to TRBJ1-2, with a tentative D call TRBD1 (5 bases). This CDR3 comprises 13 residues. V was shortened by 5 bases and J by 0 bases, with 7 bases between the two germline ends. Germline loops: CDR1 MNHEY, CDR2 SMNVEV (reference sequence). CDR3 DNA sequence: TGTGCCAGCAGTAGACAGTCTAACTATGGCTACACCTTC. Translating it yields CASSRQSNYGYTF.

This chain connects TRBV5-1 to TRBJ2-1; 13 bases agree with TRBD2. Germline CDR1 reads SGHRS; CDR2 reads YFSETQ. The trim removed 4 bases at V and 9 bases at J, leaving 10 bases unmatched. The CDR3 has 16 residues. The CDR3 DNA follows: TGCGCCAGCAGCCCTACGACTAGCGGGGGGCCAGGTGAGCAGTTCTTC. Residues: CASSPTTSGGPGEQFF.

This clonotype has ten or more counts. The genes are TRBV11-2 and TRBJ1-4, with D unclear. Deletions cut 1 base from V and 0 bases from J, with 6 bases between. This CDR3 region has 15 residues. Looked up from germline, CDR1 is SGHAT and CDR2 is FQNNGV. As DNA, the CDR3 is TGTGCCAGCAGCTTAGGGTTTGCAACTAATGAAAAACTGTTTTTT. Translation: CASSLGFATNEKLFF.

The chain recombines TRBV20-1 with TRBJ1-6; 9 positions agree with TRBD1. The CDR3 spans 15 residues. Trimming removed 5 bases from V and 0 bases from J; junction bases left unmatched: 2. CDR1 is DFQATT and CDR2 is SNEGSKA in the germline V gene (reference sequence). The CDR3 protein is CSAGTGNSYNSPLHF. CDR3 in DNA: TGCAGTGCTGGGACAGGGAACTCCTATAATTCACCCCTCCACTTT.

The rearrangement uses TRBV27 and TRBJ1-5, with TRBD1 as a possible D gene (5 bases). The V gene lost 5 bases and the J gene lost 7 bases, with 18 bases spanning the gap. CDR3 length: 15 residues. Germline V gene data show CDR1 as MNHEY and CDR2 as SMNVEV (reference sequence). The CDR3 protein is CASSRGAGTMQPQHF. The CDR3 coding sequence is TGTGCCAGCAGTAGAGGGGCAGGGACTATGCAGCCCCAGCATTTT.

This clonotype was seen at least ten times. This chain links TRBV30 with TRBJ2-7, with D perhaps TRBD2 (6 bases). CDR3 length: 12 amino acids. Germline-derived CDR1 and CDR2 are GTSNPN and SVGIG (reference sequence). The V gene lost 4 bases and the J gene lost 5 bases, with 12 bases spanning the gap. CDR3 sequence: CAWTHGGDEQYF. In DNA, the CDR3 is TGTGCCTGGACTCACGGCGGGGACGAGCAGTACTTC.

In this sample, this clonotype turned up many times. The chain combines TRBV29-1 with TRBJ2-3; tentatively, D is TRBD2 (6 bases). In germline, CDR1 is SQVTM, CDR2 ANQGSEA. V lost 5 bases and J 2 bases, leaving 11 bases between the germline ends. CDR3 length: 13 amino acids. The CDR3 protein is CSVPGLSTDTQYF. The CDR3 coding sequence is TGCAGCGTTCCCGGACTATCCACAGATACGCAGTATTTT.

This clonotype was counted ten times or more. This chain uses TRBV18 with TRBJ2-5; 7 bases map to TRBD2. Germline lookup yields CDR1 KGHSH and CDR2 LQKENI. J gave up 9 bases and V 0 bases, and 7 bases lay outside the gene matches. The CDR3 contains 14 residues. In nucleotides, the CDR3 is TGTGCCAGCTCACCACCACAGCGGAGCGGGGCCCAGTACTTC. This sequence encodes CASSPPQRSGAQYF.

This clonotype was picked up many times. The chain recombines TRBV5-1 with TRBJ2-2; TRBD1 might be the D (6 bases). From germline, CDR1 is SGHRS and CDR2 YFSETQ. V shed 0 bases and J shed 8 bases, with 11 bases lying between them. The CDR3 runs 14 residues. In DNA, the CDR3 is TGCGCCAGCAGCTTGGGGGGGCCCGAAGGGGAGCTGTTTTTT. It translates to CASSLGGPEGELFF.

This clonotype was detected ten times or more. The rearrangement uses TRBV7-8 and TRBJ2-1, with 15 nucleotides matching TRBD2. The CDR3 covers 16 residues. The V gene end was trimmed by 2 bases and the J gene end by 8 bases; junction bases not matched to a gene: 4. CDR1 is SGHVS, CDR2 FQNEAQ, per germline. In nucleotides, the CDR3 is TGTGCCAGCAGCTTAAGGACTAGCGGGGGGGCAGATGAGCAGTTCTTC. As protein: CASSLRTSGGADEQFF.

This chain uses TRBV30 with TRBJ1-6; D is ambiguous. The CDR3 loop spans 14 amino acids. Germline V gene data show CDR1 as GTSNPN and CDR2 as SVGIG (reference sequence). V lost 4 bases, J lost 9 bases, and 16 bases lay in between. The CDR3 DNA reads TGTGCCTGGACCCACACCCCCCCGGGTTCACCCCTCCACTTT. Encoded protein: CAWTHTPPGSPLHF.

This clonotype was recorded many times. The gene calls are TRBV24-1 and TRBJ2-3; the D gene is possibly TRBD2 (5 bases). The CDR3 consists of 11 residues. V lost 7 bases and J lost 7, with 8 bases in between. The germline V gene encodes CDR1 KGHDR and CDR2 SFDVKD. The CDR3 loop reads CATSRDHTQYF. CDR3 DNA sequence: TGTGCCACCAGCCGGGATCATACGCAGTATTTT.

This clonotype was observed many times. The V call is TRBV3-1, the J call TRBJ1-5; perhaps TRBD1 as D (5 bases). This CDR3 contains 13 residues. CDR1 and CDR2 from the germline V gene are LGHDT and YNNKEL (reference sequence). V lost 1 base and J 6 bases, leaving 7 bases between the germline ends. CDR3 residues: CASSQGRGQPQHF. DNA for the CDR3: TGTGCCAGCAGCCAAGGAAGGGGTCAGCCCCAGCATTTT.

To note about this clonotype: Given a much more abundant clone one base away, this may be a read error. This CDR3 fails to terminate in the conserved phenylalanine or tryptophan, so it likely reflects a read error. The CDR3 reads CASSRIAGESTDTQYY. The CDR3 DNA reads as TGTGCCAGCAGCCGAATAGCGGGGGAGAGCACAGATACGCAGTATTAT. The chain recombines TRBV7-3 with TRBJ2-3; 9 bases agree with TRBD2. Trimming cost V 5 bases and J 0 bases; bases outside gene matches: 6. This CDR3 comprises 16 residues. The germline CDR1 and CDR2 sequences are SGHTA and FQGTGA.

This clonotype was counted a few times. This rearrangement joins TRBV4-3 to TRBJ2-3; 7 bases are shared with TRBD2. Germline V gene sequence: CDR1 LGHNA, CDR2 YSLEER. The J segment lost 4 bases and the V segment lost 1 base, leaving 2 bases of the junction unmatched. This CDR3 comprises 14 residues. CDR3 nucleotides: TGCGCCAGCAGCCAAGCGCTAGCGGCAGATACGCAGTATTTT. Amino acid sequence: CASSQALAADTQYF.

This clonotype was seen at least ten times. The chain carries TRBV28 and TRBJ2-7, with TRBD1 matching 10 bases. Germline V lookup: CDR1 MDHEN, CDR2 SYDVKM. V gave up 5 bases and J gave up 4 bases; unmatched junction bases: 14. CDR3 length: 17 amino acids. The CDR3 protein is CASSPPFVGTGVYEQYF. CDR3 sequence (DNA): TGTGCCAGCAGTCCCCCCTTCGTGGGGACAGGGGTTTACGAGCAGTACTTC.

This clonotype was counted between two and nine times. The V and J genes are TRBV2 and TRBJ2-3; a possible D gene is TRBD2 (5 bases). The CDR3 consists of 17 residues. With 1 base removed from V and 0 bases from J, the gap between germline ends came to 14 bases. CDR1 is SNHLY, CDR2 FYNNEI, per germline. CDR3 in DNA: TGTGCCAGCAGTGAAGATTCGAGCGGCGCTAGCACAGATACGCAGTATTTT. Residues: CASSEDSSGASTDTQYF.

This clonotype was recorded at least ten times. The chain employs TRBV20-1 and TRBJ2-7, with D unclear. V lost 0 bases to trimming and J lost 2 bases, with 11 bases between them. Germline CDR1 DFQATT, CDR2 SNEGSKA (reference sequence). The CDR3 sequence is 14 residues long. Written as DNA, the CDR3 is TGCAGTGCTAGAGAGTTGCGCGAACCCTACGAGCAGTACTTC. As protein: CSARELREPYEQYF.

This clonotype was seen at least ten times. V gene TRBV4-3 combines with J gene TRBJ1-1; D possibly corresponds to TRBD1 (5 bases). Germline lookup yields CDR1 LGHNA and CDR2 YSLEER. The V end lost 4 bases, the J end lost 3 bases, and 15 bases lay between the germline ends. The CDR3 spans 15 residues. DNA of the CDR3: TGCGCCAGCAGCCCCGGTCGGGGCTGGCACACTGAAGCTTTCTTT. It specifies CASSPGRGWHTEAFF.

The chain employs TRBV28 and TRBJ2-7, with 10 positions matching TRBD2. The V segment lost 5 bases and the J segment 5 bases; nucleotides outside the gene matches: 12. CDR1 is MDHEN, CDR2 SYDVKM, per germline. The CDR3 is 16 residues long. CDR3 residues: CASSLSGGNRPDEQYF. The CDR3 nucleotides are TGTGCCAGCAGTCTTAGCGGGGGGAACAGGCCGGACGAGCAGTACTTC. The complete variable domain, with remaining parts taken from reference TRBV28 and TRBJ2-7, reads DVKVTQSSRYLVKRTGEKVFLECVQDMDHENMFWYRQDPGLGLRLIYFSYDVKMKEKGDIPEGYSVSREKKERFSLILESASTNQTSMYLCASSLSGGNRPDEQYFGPGTRLTVT.

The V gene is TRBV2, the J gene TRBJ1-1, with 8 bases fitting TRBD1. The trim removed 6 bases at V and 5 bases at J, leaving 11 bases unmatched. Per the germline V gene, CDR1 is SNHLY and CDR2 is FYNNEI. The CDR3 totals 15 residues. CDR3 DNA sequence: TGTGCCAGCAGCTCCAGGGGGCTTGAGGTGACTGAAGCTTTCTTT. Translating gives CASSSRGLEVTEAFF.

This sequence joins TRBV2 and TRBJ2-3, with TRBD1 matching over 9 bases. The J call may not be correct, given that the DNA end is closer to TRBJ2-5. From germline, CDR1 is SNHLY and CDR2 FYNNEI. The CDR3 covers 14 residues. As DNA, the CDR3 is TGTGCCAGCAACGGACAGGGGTCGGGAGAGACCCAGTACTTC. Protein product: CASNGQGSGETQYF.

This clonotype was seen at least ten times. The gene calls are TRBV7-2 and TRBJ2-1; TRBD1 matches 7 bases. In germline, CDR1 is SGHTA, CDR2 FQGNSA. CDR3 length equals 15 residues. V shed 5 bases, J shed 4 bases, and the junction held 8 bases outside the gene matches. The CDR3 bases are TGTGCCAGCAGCCTCGGACAGGACTCGTACAATGAGCAGTTCTTC. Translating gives CASSLGQDSYNEQFF.